These 18 T cell receptor beta chains share one sample of origin, sequenced in a study of cytomegalovirus exposure and HLA in healthy donors. It was with 60 Vbeta and 13 Jbeta primers that the PCR ran. Measured with immunoSEQ multiplex PCR; TCRdb has only the in-frame clones, and not every one. The table records more than 95,000 clones, 60% to 85% of them present only once. Source material: PBMCs. The receptors were sampled from a man aged 25 to 40 in good health and CMV-seronegative.

This clone has just a few counts. This chain links TRBV6-4 with TRBJ1-6; D call uncertain. Germline CDR1 is MRHNA and CDR2 is SNTAGT. There are 13 residues in the CDR3. The V end was cut by 5 bases, the J end by 13 bases, with 15 bases between. The CDR3 protein is CASSPGPGVPLHF. The CDR3 DNA follows: TGTGCCAGCAGTCCCGGACCGGGAGTCCCCCTCCACTTT.

The gene calls are TRBV11-2 and TRBJ2-7, with TRBD2 matching over 15 bases. The CDR3 loop spans 16 amino acids. Germline V gene lookup returns CDR1 SGHAT and CDR2 FQNNGV. The V gene end was trimmed by 4 bases and the J gene end by 5 bases; junction bases not matched to a gene: 6. The CDR3 loop reads CASSSPRTSGRDEQYF. The CDR3 DNA reads TGTGCCAGCAGCTCCCCCCGGACTAGCGGGAGGGACGAGCAGTACTTC.

The chain joins TRBV7-9 to TRBJ2-2; the match to TRBD2 covers 8 bases. The germline V gene has CDR1 SEHNR and CDR2 FQNEAQ (reference sequence). The CDR3 is 16 residues long. The V and J ends lost 5 bases and 2 bases, in that order; junction bases with no gene match: 7. The CDR3 sequence is CASSRLRGGNTGELFF. Written as DNA, the CDR3 is TGTGCCAGCAGCCGCCTCCGGGGGGGAAACACCGGGGAGCTGTTTTTT.

V usage is TRBV5-1 and J usage is TRBJ2-2; possibly TRBD2 for D (6 bases). Trimming pared 0 bases from V and 6 bases from J, leaving 9 bases between. The CDR3 contains 14 residues. From germline, CDR1 is SGHRS and CDR2 YFSETQ. Written as DNA, the CDR3 is TGCGCCAGCAGCTTGGAGCGGGTCCCCGGGGAGCTGTTTTTT. Its protein is CASSLERVPGELFF.

This clone was recorded a few times. The genes are TRBV6-5 and TRBJ1-4; D possibly corresponds to TRBD1 (5 bases). In germline, CDR1 is MNHEY, CDR2 SVGAGI. The CDR3 length is 14 residues. Trimming left V 2 bases short and J 8 bases short, with 12 bases between. The DNA of the CDR3 is TGTGCCAGCAGTTACAACTTAAGGGGCGAAAAACTGTTTTTT. As protein: CASSYNLRGEKLFF.

The chain recombines TRBV21-1 with TRBJ2-7; the DNA was not used to check the table's D call, TRBD1. TRBV21-1 is noted as a pseudogene. The CDR3 covers 15 residues. DNA for the CDR3: TGTGCCAGCAGCAAAGAGGGGACAGGGCTATACGAGCAGTACTTC. Translating it yields CASSKEGTGLYEQYF.

The chain links TRBV7-6 to TRBJ1-5, with D possibly TRBD1 on 5 matching bases. This CDR3 has 15 residues. CDR1 SGHVS and CDR2 FNYEAQ come from the germline V gene. Trimming cost V 1 base and J 5 bases, with 12 bases left between them. CDR3: CASSLGNRIDQPQHF. CDR3 DNA: TGTGCCAGCAGCTTAGGGAACAGGATAGATCAGCCCCAGCATTTT.

The J gene is TRBJ2-1, the V gene TRBV9; tentatively, D is TRBD1 (7 bases). The CDR3 is 15 residues long. Trimming removed 3 bases from V and 0 bases from J, with 10 bases in between. CDR1 is SGDLS and CDR2 is YYNGEE in the germline V gene. The CDR3 spells CASSAGGSSYNEQFF. For the CDR3, the DNA is TGTGCCAGCAGCGCAGGGGGGAGCTCCTACAATGAGCAGTTCTTC.

This clone turned up a few times. This chain connects TRBV10-3 to TRBJ1-2, with TRBD1 matching 7 bases. With V trimmed by 2 bases and J by 8 bases, 14 bases remained unmatched. The germline gives CDR1 ENHRY, CDR2 SYGVKD. The CDR3 sequence is 16 residues long. CDR3 protein: CAISEPLRQGLSGYTF. The CDR3 coding sequence is TGTGCCATCAGTGAGCCCCTCAGACAGGGACTCTCGGGCTACACCTTC.

The V and J genes are TRBV27 and TRBJ1-4, with TRBD1 identical over 7 bases. After removal of 5 bases from V and 11 bases from J, the junction contained 8 bases not matched to a gene. The CDR3 extends over 13 amino acids. The germline V gene has CDR1 MNHEY and CDR2 SMNVEV (reference sequence). The CDR3 spells CASSERGRGKLFF. The CDR3, as DNA: TGTGCCAGCAGTGAAAGGGGGCGTGGGAAACTGTTTTTT.

The rearrangement uses TRBV18 and TRBJ2-5; tentative D call: TRBD2 (6 bases). V lost 1 base and J lost 2, with 8 bases in between. CDR1 is KGHSH and CDR2 is LQKENI in the germline V gene. This CDR3 has 14 amino acids. CDR3 DNA: TGTGCCAGCTCACCACAGGGAGGACAAGAGACCCAGTACTTC. The encoded protein is CASSPQGGQETQYF.

CDR3 in DNA: TGCGCCAGTCCCCGGACAGGGCTGGCCGGTCAGCCCCAGCATTTT. This sequence encodes CASPRTGLAGQPQHF. The chain employs TRBV10-2 and TRBJ1-5; 8 bases fit TRBD1. Germline V CDR1 and CDR2: WSHSY, SAAADI. The CDR3 extends over 15 amino acids. Losses at the gene ends were 9 bases for V and 6 bases for J; bases not matched to a gene: 13.

CDR3 region: CASSDRQGGTEAFF. As DNA, the CDR3 is TGTGCCAGCAGCGACAGACAGGGTGGCACTGAAGCTTTCTTT. The genes are TRBV5-4 and TRBJ1-1; 7 nucleotides match TRBD1. V shed 4 bases, J shed 4 bases, and the junction held 7 bases outside the gene matches. CDR3 length: 14 amino acids. Looked up from germline, CDR1 is SGHNT and CDR2 is YYREEE (reference sequence).

In this sample, this clone turned up a few times. The chain couples TRBV2 to TRBJ1-1, with TRBD1 matching 7 bases. The CDR3 runs 12 residues. CDR1 is SNHLY, CDR2 FYNNEI, per germline. V lost 3 bases and J lost 6; bases outside the gene matches: 1. The CDR3 DNA sequence: TGTGCCAGCAGTGAGCAGGGGGCTGAAGCTTTCTTT. Protein: CASSEQGAEAFF. Combining the CDR3 with reference TRBV2 and TRBJ1-1 gives the whole variable domain EPEVTQTPSHQVTQMGQEVILRCVPISNHLYFYWYRQILGQKVEFLVSFYNNEISEKSEIFDDQFSVERPDGSNFTLKIRSTKLEDSAMYFCASSEQGAEAFFGQGTRLTVV.

The rearrangement links TRBV28 to TRBJ2-2; D may be TRBD1 (6 bases). This CDR3 has 16 amino acids. V shed 5 bases and J shed 4 bases, with 17 bases lying between them. Germline V gene data show CDR1 as MDHEN and CDR2 as SYDVKM. CDR3 nucleotides: TGTGCCAGCAGTCTACCTACAGGGACGGGCACCGGGGAGCTGTTTTTT. It encodes CASSLPTGTGTGELFF.

Turning to this clone: Different DNA sequences within this sample yield the same CDR3. The chain is built from TRBV6-1 and TRBJ1-5, with TRBD1 matching 11 bases. The germline V gene encodes CDR1 MNHNS and CDR2 SASEGT. Trimming at V came to 0 bases and at J to 5 bases, leaving 6 bases not matched to a gene. CDR3 length: 17 amino acids. CDR3: CASSEARGQGVYQPQHF. The CDR3 nucleotides read TGTGCCAGCAGTGAAGCGCGGGGACAGGGGGTTTATCAGCCCCAGCATTTT.

This clone has only one observation. The chain is built from TRBV30 and TRBJ2-3; D possibly corresponds to TRBD2 (6 bases). Trimming took 0 bases from V and 6 from J, leaving 13 bases between them. Germline values: CDR1 GTSNPN, CDR2 SVGIG (reference sequence). The CDR3 is made up of 14 amino acids. In DNA form, the CDR3 reads TGTGCCTGGAGTGTAGGGACTTCGGCCGATACGCAGTATTTT. Encoded protein: CAWSVGTSADTQYF.

The chain is built from TRBV7-9 and TRBJ2-3; 7 bases fit TRBD2. The germline CDR1 and CDR2 sequences are SEHNR and FQNEAQ (reference sequence). With V trimmed by 4 bases and J by 5 bases, 12 bases remained unmatched. The CDR3 has 16 amino acids. CDR3 sequence: CASSSKRDRVVDTQYF. Written as DNA, the CDR3 is TGTGCCAGCAGCTCGAAGCGGGACCGAGTTGTAGATACGCAGTATTTT.